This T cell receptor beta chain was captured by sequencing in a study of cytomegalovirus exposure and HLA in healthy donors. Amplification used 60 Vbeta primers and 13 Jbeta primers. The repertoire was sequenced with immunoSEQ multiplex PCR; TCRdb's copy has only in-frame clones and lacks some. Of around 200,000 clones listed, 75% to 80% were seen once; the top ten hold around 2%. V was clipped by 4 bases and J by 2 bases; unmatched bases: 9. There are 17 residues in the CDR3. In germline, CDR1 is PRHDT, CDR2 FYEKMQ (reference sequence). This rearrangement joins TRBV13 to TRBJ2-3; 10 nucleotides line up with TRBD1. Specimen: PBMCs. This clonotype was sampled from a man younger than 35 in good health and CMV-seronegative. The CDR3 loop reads CASSWAGTGDFTDTQYF. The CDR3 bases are TGTGCCAGCAGCTGGGCCGGGACAGGGGATTTCACAGATACGCAGTATTTT. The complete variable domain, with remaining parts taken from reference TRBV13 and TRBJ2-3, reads AAGVIQSPRHLIKEKRETATLKCYPIPRHDTVYWYQQGPGQDPQFLISFYEKMQSDKGSIPDRFSAQQFSDYHSELNMSSLELGDSALYFCASSWAGTGDFTDTQYFGPGTRLTVL.